The entry that follows covers one T cell receptor beta chain sequence. Its specificity is unknown. The data were obtained in a study of T cell responses to AZD1222 COVID-19 vaccine. Profiled with immunoSEQ multiplex PCR; TCRdb holds only in-frame clones, not every one. The table shows some 82,000 clones, with 75% to 90% occurring only once. Study conclusions and caveats: Donors were largely white British and mainly female; clonal diversity was possibly underestimated.

The sample here was peripheral blood, taken on day 0 of AZD1222 vaccination. The clonotype originates from an adult in good health.

The chain's CDR3 is CASSPGVRDRTNSPLHF. CDR3 in DNA: TGTGCCAGTAGTCCAGGGGTTCGGGACCGGACTAATTCACCCCTCCACTTT. This chain joins TRBV19 and TRBJ1-6; tentatively, D is TRBD1 (6 bases). The CDR3 has 17 residues. Trimming cost V 5 bases and J 6 bases, with 20 bases left between them. The germline V gene encodes CDR1 LNHDA and CDR2 SQIVND (reference sequence). Filled out from reference TRBV19 and TRBJ1-6, the complete variable domain reads DGGITQSPKYLFRKEGQNVTLSCEQNLNHDAMYWYRQDPGQGLRLIYYSQIVNDFQKGDIAEGYSVSREKKESFPLTVTSAQKNPTAFYLCASSPGVRDRTNSPLHFGNGTRLTVT.